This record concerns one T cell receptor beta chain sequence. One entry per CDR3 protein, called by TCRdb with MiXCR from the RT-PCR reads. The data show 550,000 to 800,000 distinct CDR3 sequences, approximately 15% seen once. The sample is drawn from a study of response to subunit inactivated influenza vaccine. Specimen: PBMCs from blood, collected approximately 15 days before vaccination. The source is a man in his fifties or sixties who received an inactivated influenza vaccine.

Here the CDR3 reads CASSRFWLAGGISTDTQYF. The CDR3 bases are TGTGCCAGCAGCCGGTTCTGGCTAGCGGGAGGGATTAGCACAGATACGCAGTATTTT. The genes are TRBV11-2 and TRBJ2-3; 12 positions agree with TRBD2. Unmatched junction bases numbered 12, after V lost 5 bases and J lost 0 bases. This CDR3 contains 19 residues. From germline, CDR1 is SGHAT and CDR2 FQNNGV.